Following are 31 T cell receptor beta chains from one sample sequenced in a study of CD8 T cells in ankylosing spondylitis. TCRdb itself ran the 5' RACE reads through MiXCR, one entry per CDR3 protein. The data show 190,000 or so distinct CDR3 sequences, around 13% seen once. The source material was blood, either unsorted or a sorted T cell fraction (not recorded which). These receptors were taken from a male donor with ankylosing spondylitis or in good health (not recorded which).

The chain is built from TRBV20-1 and TRBJ2-3; the match to TRBD2 covers 8 bases. This CDR3 comprises 13 residues. Per the germline V gene, CDR1 is DFQATT and CDR2 is SNEGSKA (reference sequence). CDR3 DNA: TGCTCAATAACTAGCGGAGAGGCAGATACGCAGTATTTT. Its protein is CSITSGEADTQYF.

V and J are TRBV3-1 and TRBJ2-5; D not certain. The CDR3 has 14 residues. The ends were cut back, 0 bases at V and 2 bases at J, with 7 bases in the middle. Germline-derived CDR1 and CDR2 are LGHDT and YNNKEL (reference sequence). The CDR3, as DNA: TGTGCCAGCAGCCAAGATGGATCTCAAGAGACCCAGTACTTC. Encoded protein: CASSQDGSQETQYF.

The table lists this clonotype with many counts. The chain links TRBV12-3 or TRBV12-4 to TRBJ1-1; D remains ambiguous. Trimming stripped 1 base from V and 11 bases from J, with 14 bases between. This CDR3 has 13 amino acids. In DNA form, the CDR3 reads TGTGCCAGCAGTTTAGGGTCCCCGGGGAGGGCTTTCTTT. Amino acids: CASSLGSPGRAFF.

The J gene is TRBJ1-1, the V gene TRBV6-9; D uncertain. CDR1 MNHGY and CDR2 SVAAGI come from the germline V gene. The CDR3 has 13 residues. The ends were cut back, 2 bases at V and 1 base at J, with 5 bases in the middle. The CDR3 DNA reads as TGTGCCAGCAGTTATGGGTGGAACACTGAAGCTTTCTTT. It specifies CASSYGWNTEAFF.

This clonotype was detected ten times or more. The chain is built from TRBV11-2 and TRBJ2-7, with 10 bases that match TRBD2. V was pared by 3 bases and J by 6 bases, with 11 bases of the junction left unmatched. Looked up from germline, CDR1 is SGHAT and CDR2 is FQNNGV. The length of the CDR3 is 16 residues. Written as DNA, the CDR3 is TGTGCCAGCAGCTTCGAAGCGGGAGGGGGGACGGGCGAGCAGTACTTC. It codes for CASSFEAGGGTGEQYF.

The CDR3 sequence is CASSFPRNTEAFF. In nucleotides, the CDR3 is TGTGCCAGCAGCTTCCCTAGGAACACTGAAGCTTTCTTT. V usage is TRBV7-9 and J usage is TRBJ1-1, with unresolved D. Germline CDR1 and CDR2: SEHNR and FQNEAQ (reference sequence). The CDR3 totals 13 residues. Between the trimmed V and J ends, which lost 3 bases and 1 base, there was a span of 6 bases.

There are many counts of this clonotype. This chain uses TRBV5-1 with TRBJ1-1, with D perhaps matching TRBD1 (5 bases). The CDR3 has 14 amino acids. Germline V gives CDR1 SGHRS, CDR2 YFSETQ. Trimming took 1 base from V and 4 from J, leaving 11 bases between them. In DNA form, the CDR3 reads TGCGCCAGCAGCTTGTCCGTGGGGGGCACTGAAGCTTTCTTT. Translating it yields CASSLSVGGTEAFF.

The V gene is TRBV19, the J gene TRBJ1-1; 9 positions match TRBD1. The germline V gene has CDR1 LNHDA and CDR2 SQIVND (reference sequence). The junction had 6 bases not matched to a gene; V was cut back by 4 bases and J by 3 bases. This CDR3 has 15 amino acids. The CDR3 nucleotides are TGTGCCAGTAGTACGGACAGGGGACGGGACACTGAAGCTTTCTTT. This codes for CASSTDRGRDTEAFF. The variable domain in full, with the rest retrieved from reference TRBV19 and TRBJ1-1, is DGGITQSPKYLFRKEGQNVTLSCEQNLNHDAMYWYRQDPGQGLRLIYYSQIVNDFQKGDIAEGYSVSREKKESFPLTVTSAQKNPTAFYLCASSTDRGRDTEAFFGQGTRLTVV.

By sample share, this clonotype is medium-sized. This chain links TRBV6-5 with TRBJ1-5; possibly TRBD1 for D (6 bases). Germline V gives CDR1 MNHEY, CDR2 SVGAGI. V was cut by 6 bases and J by 9 bases, with 21 bases left in between. The CDR3 consists of 15 residues. The CDR3 spells CASSYTGTGSSPQHF. The DNA for the CDR3 is TGTGCCAGCAGCTATACAGGGACGGGCAGTTCGCCCCAGCATTTT.

This clonotype was observed a few times. The chain links TRBV6-1 to TRBJ2-2; the D is unclear. Trimming pared 4 bases from V and 7 bases from J, leaving 1 base between. CDR1 is MNHNS, CDR2 SASEGT, per germline. The CDR3 is 10 residues long. The CDR3 region has the DNA TGTGCCAGCAGTGTCGGGGAGCTGTTTTTT. It is translated as CASSVGELFF.

The chain has TRBV7-2 and TRBJ1-2, with D unresolved. Trimming stripped 5 bases from V and 6 bases from J, with 13 bases between. The CDR3 is made up of 13 amino acids. Germline CDR1 SGHTA, CDR2 FQGNSA. The chain's CDR3 is CASSPTAKDGYTF. CDR3 nucleotide sequence: TGTGCCAGCAGCCCAACAGCTAAAGATGGCTACACCTTC.

The chain links TRBV7-9 to TRBJ2-5; a possible D gene is TRBD1 (5 bases). The CDR3 has 16 amino acids. V lost 4 bases, J lost 5 bases, and 20 bases lay in between. CDR1 and CDR2 (germline): SEHNR, FQNEAQ (reference sequence). The CDR3 DNA reads TGTGCCAGCAGCTCCCAGGGAAGGGCGTTAGGGGAGACCCAGTACTTC. Its protein product is CASSSQGRALGETQYF.

The rearrangement joins TRBV6-1 to TRBJ2-7; 12 positions agree with TRBD2. V lost 3 bases and J lost 7; bases outside the gene matches: 7. This CDR3 comprises 15 residues. CDR1 and CDR2 from the germline V gene are MNHNS and SASEGT. CDR3 bases: TGTGCCAGCAGTGACCTAGCGGGAGGGCCGAGGGAGCAGTACTTC. It translates to CASSDLAGGPREQYF.

This clonotype was counted between two and nine times. The chain couples TRBV7-2 to TRBJ2-3, with D tentatively TRBD2 (5 bases). V was shortened by 5 bases and J by 4 bases, with 10 bases between the two germline ends. The CDR3 contains 13 residues. Germline V CDR1 and CDR2: SGHTA, FQGNSA. The CDR3 loop reads CASSSGAADTQYF. DNA for the CDR3: TGTGCCAGCAGCAGTGGAGCGGCAGATACGCAGTATTTT.

This clonotype was counted between two and nine times. The rearrangement uses TRBV19 and TRBJ2-2; no definite D call. This CDR3 comprises 16 residues. V gave up 4 bases and J gave up 6 bases, with 18 bases separating them. Looked up from germline, CDR1 is LNHDA and CDR2 is SQIVND (reference sequence). CDR3 sequence: CASSKPYSGEAGELFF. In DNA, the CDR3 is TGTGCCAGTAGTAAGCCATACTCTGGAGAGGCCGGGGAGCTGTTTTTT.

CDR3 region: CASLHLISYEQYF. The DNA of the CDR3 is TGTGCCAGTCTCCACCTAATCTCCTACGAGCAGTACTTC. The chain links TRBV2 to TRBJ2-7; D gene uncertain. The CDR3 runs 13 residues. V was shortened by 9 bases and J by 0 bases, with 12 bases between the two germline ends. Germline values: CDR1 SNHLY, CDR2 FYNNEI.

This clonotype was found a few times. The CDR3 loop reads CASSRGQNYGYTF. CDR3 nucleotides: TGTGCCAGTTCGAGGGGGCAGAACTATGGCTACACCTTC. The genes are TRBV25-1 and TRBJ1-2; 7 positions agree with TRBD1. The length of the CDR3 is 13 residues. CDR1 is MGHDK and CDR2 is SYGVNS in the germline V gene. V lost 9 bases to trimming and J lost 2 bases; unmatched junction nucleotides: 6.

A few counts support this clonotype. A read error may produce the germline difference seen at one junction end. This sequence joins TRBV30 and TRBJ2-3; TRBD2 matches 8 bases. The CDR3 consists of 12 residues. Germline values: CDR1 GTSNPN, CDR2 SVGIG (reference sequence). Written as DNA, the CDR3 is TGTGCCTGGAGTCTCTACAGCGGGGGTAAGGATTTT. This translates into CAWSLYSGGKDF. Variable domain in full (rest from reference TRBV30 and TRBJ2-3): SQTIHQWPATLVQPVGSPLSLECTVEGTSNPNLYWYRQAAGRGLQLLFYSVGIGQISSEVPQNLSASRPQDRQFILSSKKLLLSDSGFYLCAWSLYSGGKDFGPGTRLTVL.

The rearrangement links TRBV6-1 to TRBJ2-7, with TRBD2 matching over 7 bases. V shed 2 bases and J 1 base; nucleotides not matched to a gene: 11. CDR3 length: 17 residues. From germline, CDR1 is MNHNS and CDR2 SASEGT. As DNA, the CDR3 is TGTGCCAGCAGTGAATGGGGTTGGGGGGGGAGTTCCTACGAGCAGTACTTC. Protein: CASSEWGWGGSSYEQYF.

This clonotype has more than one count but fewer than ten. V usage is TRBV12-3 or TRBV12-4 and J usage is TRBJ1-1; 9 nucleotides match TRBD1. With V trimmed by 3 bases and J by 0 bases, 2 bases remained unmatched. The CDR3 consists of 15 residues. Here the CDR3 reads CASSFGQGLNTEAFF. In DNA, the CDR3 is TGTGCCAGCAGTTTCGGACAGGGGCTGAACACTGAAGCTTTCTTT.

This chain links TRBV27 with TRBJ2-1; D is ambiguous. Germline lookup yields CDR1 MNHEY and CDR2 SMNVEV (reference sequence). The CDR3 totals 15 residues. Trimming took off 8 bases at V and 3 bases at J, with 17 bases between the two ends. The DNA of the CDR3 is TGTGCCAGCCGCGTTAAAGATACAGACTACAATGAGCAGTTCTTC. This gives the protein CASRVKDTDYNEQFF.

In this sample, this clonotype turned up many times. V is TRBV5-1 and J is TRBJ2-3; D perhaps matches TRBD1 (6 bases). Germline V gene lookup returns CDR1 SGHRS and CDR2 YFSETQ. The CDR3 has 16 residues. V gave up 1 base and J gave up 2 bases, with 14 bases separating them. The CDR3 DNA follows: TGCGCCAGCAGCTTGACAGGGTTGGGGTTCACAGATACGCAGTATTTT. This sequence encodes CASSLTGLGFTDTQYF.

The chain joins TRBV7-9 to TRBJ2-2, with D maybe TRBD2 (6 bases). Between the trimmed V and J ends, which lost 2 bases and 15 bases, there was a span of 16 bases. The CDR3 consists of 13 residues. Germline lookup yields CDR1 SEHNR and CDR2 FQNEAQ (reference sequence). This CDR3 reads CASSLSGGRSVFF. The CDR3 DNA reads TGTGCCAGCAGCTTATCCGGGGGTCGATCGGTGTTTTTT.

The V and J genes are TRBV10-2 and TRBJ2-5; 12 bases map to TRBD2. Germline CDR1 and CDR2: WSHSY and SAAADI. After removal of 5 bases from V and 4 bases from J, the junction contained 8 bases not matched to a gene. This CDR3 region has 16 residues. Here the CDR3 DNA reads TGCGCCAGCAGTCCTGGACTAGCGGGAACAGGAGAGACCCAGTACTTC. As protein: CASSPGLAGTGETQYF.

This clonotype was picked up a small number of times. CDR3 coding DNA: TGCAGTGCCCTGACAGGGGTTAGCTACGAGCAGTACTTC. It encodes CSALTGVSYEQYF. The gene calls are TRBV20-1 and TRBJ2-7; 8 bases match TRBD1. CDR3 length: 13 residues. Germline V gene lookup returns CDR1 DFQATT and CDR2 SNEGSKA (reference sequence). After removal of 6 bases from V and 3 bases from J, the junction contained 7 bases not matched to a gene.

This clonotype occurred a few times. This chain joins TRBV24-1 and TRBJ2-2; D is undetermined. Germline V CDR1 and CDR2: KGHDR, SFDVKD. V lost 2 bases to trimming and J lost 3 bases, with 0 bases between them. The CDR3 covers 12 residues. CDR3 bases: TGTGCCACCAGTGATTACACCGGGGAGCTGTTTTTT. It is translated as CATSDYTGELFF.

CDR3 loop: CSVGTGAHTEAFF. CDR3 coding DNA: TGCAGCGTGGGGACAGGGGCGCACACTGAAGCTTTCTTT. The chain uses TRBV29-1 and TRBJ1-1, with 10 bases lining up with TRBD1. The CDR3 sequence is 13 residues long. Losses at the gene ends were 6 bases for V and 3 bases for J; bases not matched to a gene: 4. Germline CDR1 is SQVTM and CDR2 is ANQGSEA.

This chain connects TRBV5-4 to TRBJ2-1; either TRBD1 or TRBD2 may fit D (5 bases each). Germline CDR1 SGHNT, CDR2 YYREEE (reference sequence). Trimming removed 6 bases at V and 2 bases at J, with 15 bases between. This CDR3 is 15 amino acids long. The chain's CDR3 is CASTLTRGAYNEQFF. The CDR3 DNA is TGTGCCAGCACCCTGACCCGAGGGGCCTACAATGAGCAGTTCTTC.

This clonotype has only a few counts. The genes are TRBV5-6 and TRBJ2-7, with no clear D. This CDR3 region has 13 residues. The germline CDR1 and CDR2 sequences are SGHDT and YYEEEE. V lost 0 bases and J 3 bases, leaving 7 bases between the germline ends. For the CDR3, the DNA is TGTGCCAGCAGCTTGGCAGGTGTCTACGAGCAGTACTTC. Amino acid sequence: CASSLAGVYEQYF.

The chain is built from TRBV4-1 and TRBJ1-1, with D hard to call. V lost 3 bases and J lost 4, with 12 bases in between. The germline V gene encodes CDR1 MGHRA and CDR2 YSYEKL. The CDR3 totals 14 residues. In DNA, the CDR3 is TGCGCCAGCAGCCACGGACCCGGGCCCACTGAAGCTTTCTTT. It specifies CASSHGPGPTEAFF.

This clonotype has only a few counts. The V and J genes are TRBV6-5 and TRBJ2-2, with 9 nucleotides matching TRBD1. The J segment lost 5 bases and the V segment lost 2 bases, leaving 6 bases of the junction unmatched. Per germline, CDR1 MNHEY and CDR2 SVGAGI. CDR3 length equals 16 residues. The CDR3 coding sequence is TGTGCCAGCAGTTACGTTTCCGGGACAGGGACCGGGGAGCTGTTTTTT. Translation: CASSYVSGTGTGELFF.